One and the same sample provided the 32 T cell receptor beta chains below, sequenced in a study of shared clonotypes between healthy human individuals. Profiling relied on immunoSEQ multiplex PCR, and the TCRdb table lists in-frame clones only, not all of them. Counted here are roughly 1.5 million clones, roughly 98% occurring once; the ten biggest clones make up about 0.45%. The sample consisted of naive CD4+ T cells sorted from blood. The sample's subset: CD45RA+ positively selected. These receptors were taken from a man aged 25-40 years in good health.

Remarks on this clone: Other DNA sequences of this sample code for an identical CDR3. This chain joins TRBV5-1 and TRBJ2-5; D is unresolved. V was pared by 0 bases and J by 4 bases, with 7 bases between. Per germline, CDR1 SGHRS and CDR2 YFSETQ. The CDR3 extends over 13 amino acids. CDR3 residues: CASSLASGETQYF. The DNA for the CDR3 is TGCGCCAGCAGCTTGGCTTCGGGAGAGACCCAGTACTTC.

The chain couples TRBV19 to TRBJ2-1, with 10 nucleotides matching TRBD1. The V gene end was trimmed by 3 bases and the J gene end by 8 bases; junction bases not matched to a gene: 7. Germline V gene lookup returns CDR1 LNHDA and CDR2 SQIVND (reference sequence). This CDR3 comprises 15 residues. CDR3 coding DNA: TGTGCCAGTAGTATTCCCCGACAGGGGGCCCATGAGCAGTTCTTC. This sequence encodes CASSIPRQGAHEQFF.

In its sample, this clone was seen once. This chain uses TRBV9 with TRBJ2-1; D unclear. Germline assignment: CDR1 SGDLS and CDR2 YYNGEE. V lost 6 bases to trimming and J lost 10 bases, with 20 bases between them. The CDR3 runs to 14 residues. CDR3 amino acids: CASTLGPVHPEQFF. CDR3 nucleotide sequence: TGTGCCAGCACCCTAGGGCCCGTGCACCCCGAGCAGTTCTTC.

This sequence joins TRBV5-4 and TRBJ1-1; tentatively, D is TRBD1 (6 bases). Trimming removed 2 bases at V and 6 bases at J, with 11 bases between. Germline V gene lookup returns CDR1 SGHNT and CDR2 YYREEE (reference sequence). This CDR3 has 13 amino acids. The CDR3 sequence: CASSFTGRAEAFF. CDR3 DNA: TGTGCCAGCAGCTTTACAGGGAGAGCTGAAGCTTTCTTT.

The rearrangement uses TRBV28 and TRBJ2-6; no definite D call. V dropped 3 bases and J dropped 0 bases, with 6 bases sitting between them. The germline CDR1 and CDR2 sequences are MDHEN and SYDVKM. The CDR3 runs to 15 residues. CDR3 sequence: CASSFSSSGANVLTF. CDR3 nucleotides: TGTGCCAGCAGTTTTAGCAGCTCTGGGGCCAACGTCCTGACTTTC.

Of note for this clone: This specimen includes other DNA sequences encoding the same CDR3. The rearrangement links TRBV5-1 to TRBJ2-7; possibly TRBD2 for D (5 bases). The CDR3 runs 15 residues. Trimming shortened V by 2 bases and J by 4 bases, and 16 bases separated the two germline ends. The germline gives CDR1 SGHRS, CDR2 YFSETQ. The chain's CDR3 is CASSLVSGSAYEQYF. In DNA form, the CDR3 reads TGCGCCAGCAGCTTAGTCAGCGGTTCGGCGTACGAGCAGTACTTC.

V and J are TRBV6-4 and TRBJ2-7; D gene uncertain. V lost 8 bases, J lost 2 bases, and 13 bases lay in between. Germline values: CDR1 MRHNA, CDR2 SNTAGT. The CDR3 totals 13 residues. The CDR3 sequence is CASGVVLAYEQYF. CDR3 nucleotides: TGTGCCAGCGGGGTGGTCCTAGCCTACGAGCAGTACTTC.

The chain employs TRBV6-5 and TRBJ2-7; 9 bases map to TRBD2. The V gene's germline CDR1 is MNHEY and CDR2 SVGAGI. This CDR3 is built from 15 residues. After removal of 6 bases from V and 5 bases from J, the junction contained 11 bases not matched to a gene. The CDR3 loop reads CASSPGSGSTHEQYF. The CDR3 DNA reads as TGTGCCAGCAGCCCGGGTAGCGGGAGTACCCACGAGCAGTACTTC.

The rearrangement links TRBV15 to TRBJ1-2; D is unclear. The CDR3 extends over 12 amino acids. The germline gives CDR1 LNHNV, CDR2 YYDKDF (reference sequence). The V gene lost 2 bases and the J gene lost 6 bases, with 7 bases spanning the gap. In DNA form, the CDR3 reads TGTGCCACCAGCAGAAGTGAAGATGGCTACACCTTC. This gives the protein CATSRSEDGYTF.

CDR3 loop: CATSRRTGMNTEAFF. CDR3 bases: TGTGCCACCAGCCGACGGACAGGGATGAACACTGAAGCTTTCTTT. The chain uses TRBV15 and TRBJ1-1; the match to TRBD1 covers 8 bases. With 5 bases clipped from V and 0 bases from J, the junction kept 5 bases outside the gene matches. Per germline, CDR1 LNHNV and CDR2 YYDKDF (reference sequence). This CDR3 has 15 residues.

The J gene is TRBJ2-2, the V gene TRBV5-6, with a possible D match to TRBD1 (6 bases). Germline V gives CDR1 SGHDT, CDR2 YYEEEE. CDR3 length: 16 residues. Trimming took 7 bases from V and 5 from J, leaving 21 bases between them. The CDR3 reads CASRSPQGRKTGELFF. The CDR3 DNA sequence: TGTGCCAGCCGGTCCCCGCAGGGGCGCAAGACCGGGGAGCTGTTTTTT.

The CDR3 loop is CASALGGYQYF. CDR3 in DNA: TGTGCTAGTGCCCTGGGGGGGTACCAGTACTTC. This chain uses TRBV12-5 with TRBJ2-5; TRBD2 matches at 7 bases. J gave up 10 bases and V 7 bases, and 6 bases lay outside the gene matches. Germline lookup yields CDR1 LGHNT and CDR2 FRNRAP. This CDR3 comprises 11 residues.

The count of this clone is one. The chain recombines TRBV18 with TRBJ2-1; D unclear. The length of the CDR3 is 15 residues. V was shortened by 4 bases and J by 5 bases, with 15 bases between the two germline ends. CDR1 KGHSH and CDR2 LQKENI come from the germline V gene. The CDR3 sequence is CASSLTTDIDNEQFF. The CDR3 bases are TGTGCCAGCTCACTCACTACGGATATAGACAATGAGCAGTTCTTC.

The CDR3 loop is CASSLRSGTESSYEQYF. The CDR3 region has the DNA TGTGCCAGTAGTTTGCGCTCCGGGACAGAGAGCTCCTACGAGCAGTACTTC. V and J are TRBV19 and TRBJ2-7, with TRBD1 matching 7 bases. The CDR3 spans 17 residues. V lost 5 bases and J lost 0; bases outside the gene matches: 13. Germline loops: CDR1 LNHDA, CDR2 SQIVND (reference sequence).

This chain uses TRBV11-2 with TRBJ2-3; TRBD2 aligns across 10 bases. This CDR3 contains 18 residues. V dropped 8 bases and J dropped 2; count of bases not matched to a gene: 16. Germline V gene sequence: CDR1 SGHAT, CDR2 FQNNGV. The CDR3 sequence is CASLMARASGSLTDTQYF. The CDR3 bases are TGTGCCAGCCTGATGGCTCGGGCTAGCGGGAGTCTCACAGATACGCAGTATTTT.

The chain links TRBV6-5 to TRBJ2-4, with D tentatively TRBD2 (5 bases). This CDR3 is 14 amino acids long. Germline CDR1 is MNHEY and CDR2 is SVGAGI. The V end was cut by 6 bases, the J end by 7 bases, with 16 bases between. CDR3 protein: CASSPGVGMNIQYF. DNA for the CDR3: TGTGCCAGCAGCCCCGGGGTGGGAATGAACATTCAGTACTTC.

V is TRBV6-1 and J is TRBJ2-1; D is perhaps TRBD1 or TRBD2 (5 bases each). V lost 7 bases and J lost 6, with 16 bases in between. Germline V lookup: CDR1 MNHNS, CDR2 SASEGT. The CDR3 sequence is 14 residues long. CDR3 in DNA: TGTGCCAGCACGGCCCCCGGGGCCATCAATGAGCAGTTCTTC. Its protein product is CASTAPGAINEQFF.

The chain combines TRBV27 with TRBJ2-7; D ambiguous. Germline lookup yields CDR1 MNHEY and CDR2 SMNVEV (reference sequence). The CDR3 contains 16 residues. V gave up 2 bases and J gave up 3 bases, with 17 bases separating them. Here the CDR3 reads CASSLRAANPSYEQYF. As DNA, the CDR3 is TGTGCCAGCAGTTTAAGGGCAGCCAACCCCAGCTACGAGCAGTACTTC.

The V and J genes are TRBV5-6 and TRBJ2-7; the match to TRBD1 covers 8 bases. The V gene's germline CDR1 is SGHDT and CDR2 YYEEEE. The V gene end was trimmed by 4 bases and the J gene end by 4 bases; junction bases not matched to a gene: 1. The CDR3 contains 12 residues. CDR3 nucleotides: TGTGCCAGCAGCGGGGACAGGTACGAGCAGTACTTC. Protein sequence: CASSGDRYEQYF.

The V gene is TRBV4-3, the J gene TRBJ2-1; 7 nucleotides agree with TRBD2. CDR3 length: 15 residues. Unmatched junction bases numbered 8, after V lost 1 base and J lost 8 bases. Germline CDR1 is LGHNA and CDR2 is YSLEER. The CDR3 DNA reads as TGCGCCAGCAGCCAAGGGTGGGAGGGCCTACATGAGCAGTTCTTC. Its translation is CASSQGWEGLHEQFF.

The CDR3 DNA reads TGTGCCAGCAGGGGGACGACCGGAAGCTACACCTTC. As protein: CASRGTTGSYTF. This sequence joins TRBV6-1 and TRBJ1-2, with a possible D match to TRBD1 (5 bases). Deletions cut 6 bases from V and 9 bases from J, with 14 bases between. Germline CDR1 is MNHNS and CDR2 is SASEGT. CDR3 length equals 12 residues.

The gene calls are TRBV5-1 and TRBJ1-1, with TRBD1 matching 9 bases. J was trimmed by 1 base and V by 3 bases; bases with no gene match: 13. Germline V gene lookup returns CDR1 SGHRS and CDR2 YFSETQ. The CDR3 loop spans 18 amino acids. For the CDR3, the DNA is TGCGCCAGCAGCTCGGCGGGACAGGGAATGGGATCGAACACTGAAGCTTTCTTT. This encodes CASSSAGQGMGSNTEAFF.

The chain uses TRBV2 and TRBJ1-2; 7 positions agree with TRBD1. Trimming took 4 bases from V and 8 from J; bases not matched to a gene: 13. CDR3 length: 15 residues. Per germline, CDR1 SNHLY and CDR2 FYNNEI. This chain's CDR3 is CASSAVPGGSLGYTF. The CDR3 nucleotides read TGTGCCAGCAGTGCCGTCCCAGGGGGGAGTCTGGGCTACACCTTC.

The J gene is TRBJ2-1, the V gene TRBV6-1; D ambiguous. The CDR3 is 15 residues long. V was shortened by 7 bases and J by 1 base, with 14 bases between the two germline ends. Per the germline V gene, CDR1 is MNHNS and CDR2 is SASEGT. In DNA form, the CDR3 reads TGTGCCAGCACGTACGAGCCTTGGTCCTACAATGAGCAGTTCTTC. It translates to CASTYEPWSYNEQFF.

The CDR3 sequence is CASSLETGDTEAFF. The CDR3 nucleotides read TGTGCCAGCAGCTTAGAGACAGGGGACACTGAAGCTTTCTTT. This rearrangement joins TRBV11-2 to TRBJ1-1; TRBD1 matches 8 bases. After removal of 0 bases from V and 3 bases from J, the junction contained 0 bases not matched to a gene. CDR1 is SGHAT and CDR2 is FQNNGV in the germline V gene. The CDR3 has 14 residues.

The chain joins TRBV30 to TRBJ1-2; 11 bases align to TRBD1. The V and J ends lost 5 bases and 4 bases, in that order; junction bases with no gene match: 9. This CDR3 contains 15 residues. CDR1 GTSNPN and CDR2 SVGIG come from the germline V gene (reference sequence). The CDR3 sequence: CAWGRTGGYVYGYTF. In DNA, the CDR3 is TGTGCCTGGGGAAGGACAGGGGGCTATGTCTATGGCTACACCTTC.

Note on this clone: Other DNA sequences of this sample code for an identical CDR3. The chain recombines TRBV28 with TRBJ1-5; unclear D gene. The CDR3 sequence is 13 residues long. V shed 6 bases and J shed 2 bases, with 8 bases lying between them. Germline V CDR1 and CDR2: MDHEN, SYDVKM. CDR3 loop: CASSPRGNQPQHF. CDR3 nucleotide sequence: TGTGCCAGCAGCCCCCGGGGCAATCAGCCCCAGCATTTT.

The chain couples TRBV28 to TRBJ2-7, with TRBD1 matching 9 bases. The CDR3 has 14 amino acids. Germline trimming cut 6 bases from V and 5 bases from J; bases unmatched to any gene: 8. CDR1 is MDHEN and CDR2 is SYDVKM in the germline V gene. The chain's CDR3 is CASRPRQGEDEQYF. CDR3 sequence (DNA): TGTGCCAGCAGACCCCGACAGGGGGAGGACGAGCAGTACTTC. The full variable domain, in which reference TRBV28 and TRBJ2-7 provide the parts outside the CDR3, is DVKVTQSSRYLVKRTGEKVFLECVQDMDHENMFWYRQDPGLGLRLIYFSYDVKMKEKGDIPEGYSVSREKKERFSLILESASTNQTSMYLCASRPRQGEDEQYFGPGTRLTVT.

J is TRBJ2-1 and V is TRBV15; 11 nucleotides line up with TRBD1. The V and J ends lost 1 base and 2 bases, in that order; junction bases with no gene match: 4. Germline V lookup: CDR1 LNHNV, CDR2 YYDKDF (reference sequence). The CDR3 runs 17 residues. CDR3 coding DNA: TGTGCCACCAGCAGAGTGGACAGGGGGCCAGCCTACAATGAGCAGTTCTTC. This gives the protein CATSRVDRGPAYNEQFF.

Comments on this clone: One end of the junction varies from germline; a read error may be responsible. DNA for the CDR3: TGCGCCAACAGCTTGGAGGGGCCGGCGGGGGAGACCCAGTACTTC. Its protein product is CANSLEGPAGETQYF. The gene calls are TRBV5-1 and TRBJ2-5, with D possibly being TRBD2 (6 bases). The CDR3 has 15 amino acids. Germline values: CDR1 SGHRS, CDR2 YFSETQ.

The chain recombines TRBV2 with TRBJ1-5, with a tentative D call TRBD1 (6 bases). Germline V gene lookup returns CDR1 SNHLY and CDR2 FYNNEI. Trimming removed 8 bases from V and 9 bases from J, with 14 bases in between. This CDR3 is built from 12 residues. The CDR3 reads CASAGEGGPQHF. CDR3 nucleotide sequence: TGTGCCAGCGCAGGGGAGGGGGGGCCCCAGCATTTT.

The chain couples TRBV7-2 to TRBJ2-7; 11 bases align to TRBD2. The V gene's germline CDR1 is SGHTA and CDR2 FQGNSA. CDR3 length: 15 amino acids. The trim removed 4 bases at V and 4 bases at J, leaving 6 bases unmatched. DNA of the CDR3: TGTGCCAGCAGCTCAGCTAGCGGGAGGTTATACGAGCAGTACTTC. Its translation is CASSSASGRLYEQYF.